This record concerns one T cell receptor beta chain sequence. Its antigen is as yet unknown. A minimum of 7 million PBMCs was isolated per sample. This CDR3 is 16 amino acids long. CDR1 and CDR2 (germline): DFQATT, SNEGSKA (reference sequence). The J segment lost 4 bases and the V segment lost 0 bases, leaving 10 bases of the junction unmatched. With a J-beta primer mix and a sample-barcoded 5' primer, a second PCR ran about 7 to 12 cycles. In TCRdb, the 5' RACE reads were re-called with MiXCR into one record per CDR3 protein. Of some 1.8 million distinct CDR3 sequences in the sample, approximately 39% were seen once. The data belong to a study of blood T cells in healthy people across ages. Findings and limits, study-wide: Per million T cells, TCR beta diversity dropped about linearly as age rose. Among long-lived donors, naive CD4+ cells were more numerous and diversity higher than in aged donors.

Sequenced sample: blood. The receptor's source is a human donor in good health. This chain uses TRBV20-1 with TRBJ1-1, with 8 bases lining up with TRBD1. The CDR3 DNA follows: TGCAGTGCTAGAGATAGGCAGGGGGCGAGGTTCACTGAAGCTTTCTTT. Encoded protein: CSARDRQGARFTEAFF.